This TCR beta chain came from a study of control samples from healthy donors and cancer patients. Trimming cost V 8 bases and J 6 bases, with 14 bases left between them. The length of the CDR3 is 12 residues. In germline, CDR1 is WSHSY, CDR2 SAAADI. This table comes from immunoSEQ multiplex PCR, and its TCRdb copy is limited to in-frame clones, with some not included. The sample includes around 75,000 clones, approximately 92% of them seen just once. V usage is TRBV10-2 and J usage is TRBJ2-7; D is ambiguous. This receptor was taken from a woman aged 60-75 years in good health. The sequenced material came from blood. This CDR3 reads CASRPNHREQYF. CDR3 coding DNA: TGCGCCAGCCGCCCCAATCACCGCGAGCAGTACTTC.